The 2 T cell receptor beta chains below all came from one sample that was sequenced in a study of response to subunit inactivated influenza vaccine. TCRdb reanalysed the RT-PCR reads using MiXCR and keeps one entry per CDR3 protein. This table has roughly 700,000 distinct CDR3 sequences, roughly 13% appearing once. The input for sequencing was PBMCs from blood, taken 14 days before vaccination. The receptors come from a man between 45 and 60 years old who received an inactivated influenza vaccine.

This clonotype has more than one count but fewer than ten. V and J are TRBV4-1 and TRBJ2-7; tentatively, D is TRBD1 (6 bases). V was clipped by 4 bases and J by 2 bases, with 21 bases between them. Per the germline V gene, CDR1 is MGHRA and CDR2 is YSYEKL. This CDR3 is built from 17 residues. The CDR3 nucleotides are TGCGCCAGCAGCCCTAAAACAGGGCTCGGGTTTGCCTACGAGCAGTACTTC. Its translation is CASSPKTGLGFAYEQYF.

This clonotype turned up a few times. The chain couples TRBV3-1 to TRBJ1-2; 10 bases align to TRBD1. This CDR3 has 16 residues. Trimming took 4 bases from V and 8 from J; bases not matched to a gene: 13. Germline values: CDR1 LGHDT, CDR2 YNNKEL (reference sequence). CDR3 coding DNA: TGTGCCAGCAGCCCGACTTGGGACAGGGGAATGAGCGGCTACACCTTC. It yields the protein CASSPTWDRGMSGYTF.